The 12 T cell receptor beta chains reported below all come from one sample, sequenced in a study of blood T cell repertoires in COVID-19. Repertoires were generated with immunoSEQ multiplex PCR, while TCRdb's copy carries only in-frame clones and drops some. The sample carries some 60,000 clones, about 88% recorded once. Sequencing input: peripheral blood. The receptors derive from a man aged 60-69 years with acute or convalescent COVID-19.

V gene TRBV20-1 combines with J gene TRBJ1-1; D remains ambiguous. Trimming took off 3 bases at V and 3 bases at J, with 8 bases between the two ends. CDR1 is DFQATT and CDR2 is SNEGSKA in the germline V gene (reference sequence). CDR3 length equals 12 residues. The CDR3 sequence is CSASEGDTEAFF. In DNA, the CDR3 is TGCAGTGCTAGTGAGGGAGACACTGAAGCTTTCTTT.

This chain joins TRBV4-1 and TRBJ2-7; 9 bases are a match to TRBD1. This CDR3 has 18 amino acids. CDR1 and CDR2 from the germline V gene are MGHRA and YSYEKL. V gave up 1 base and J gave up 0 bases; unmatched junction bases: 10. As DNA, the CDR3 is TGCGCCAGCAGCCAAGGGGGACAGGGCCGTAGAATCTCCTACGAGCAGTACTTC. Amino acids: CASSQGGQGRRISYEQYF.

The sample holds a few counts of this clone. The chain carries TRBV6-6 and TRBJ1-2; 10 nucleotides line up with TRBD1. The CDR3 loop spans 14 amino acids. J was trimmed by 14 bases and V by 0 bases; bases with no gene match: 9. Germline CDR1 MNHNY, CDR2 SVGAGI (reference sequence). In DNA form, the CDR3 reads TGTGCCAGCAGTTACTCGACCTCAGACAGGGGGCCTACCTTC. Encoded protein: CASSYSTSDRGPTF.

The chain links TRBV3-1 (or the pseudogene TRBV3-2) to TRBJ2-7; D might be TRBD1 (6 bases). The CDR3 covers 13 residues. Germline assignment: CDR1 LGHDT and CDR2 YNNKEL (reference sequence). Trimming removed 1 base at V and 6 bases at J, with 10 bases between. The CDR3 reads CASSQGGRGEQYF. CDR3 DNA: TGTGCCAGCAGCCAAGGCGGCAGGGGCGAGCAGTACTTC.

This chain joins TRBV6-6 and TRBJ2-7; 8 nucleotides align to TRBD1. After removal of 5 bases from V and 7 bases from J, the junction contained 10 bases not matched to a gene. The germline gives CDR1 MNHNY, CDR2 SVGAGI (reference sequence). CDR3 length: 14 residues. CDR3: CASSPRAQGGEQYF. Here the CDR3 DNA reads TGTGCCAGCAGTCCTAGGGCACAGGGGGGAGAGCAGTACTTC.

The rearrangement joins TRBV14 to TRBJ1-1; D is ambiguous. The germline V gene has CDR1 SGHDN and CDR2 FVKESK. The CDR3 totals 15 residues. V was pared by 1 base and J by 0 bases, with 9 bases between. The DNA for the CDR3 is TGTGCCAGCAGCCAAGCTTCGGTTATGAACACTGAAGCTTTCTTT. The encoded protein is CASSQASVMNTEAFF.

This chain connects TRBV16 to TRBJ2-1; no clear D gene. In germline, CDR1 is KGHSY, CDR2 FQNENV. This CDR3 contains 11 residues. V gave up 4 bases and J gave up 9 bases, with 7 bases separating them. This chain's CDR3 is CASSLYGEQFF. The CDR3, as DNA: TGTGCCAGCAGCCTCTACGGTGAGCAGTTCTTC.

The gene calls are TRBV5-1 and TRBJ1-3; 7 bases map to TRBD1. Trimming took 4 bases from V and 4 from J; bases not matched to a gene: 11. This CDR3 contains 16 residues. Germline CDR1 and CDR2: SGHRS and YFSETQ. CDR3 residues: CASSLRQGGDGNTIYF. The CDR3 nucleotides read TGCGCCAGCAGCCTACGACAGGGAGGCGACGGAAACACCATATATTTT. The full variable domain, its missing parts supplied by reference TRBV5-1 and TRBJ1-3, is KAGVTQTPRYLIKTRGQQVTLSCSPISGHRSVSWYQQTPGQGLQFLFEYFSETQRNKGNFPGRFSGRQFSNSRSEMNVSTLELGDSALYLCASSLRQGGDGNTIYFGEGSWLTVV.

The V gene is TRBV25-1, the J gene TRBJ2-5, with D unresolved. Germline CDR1 MGHDK, CDR2 SYGVNS. The CDR3 is 14 residues long. The V end lost 3 bases, the J end lost 1 base, and 9 bases lay between the germline ends. The CDR3 sequence is CASSDQKFQETQYF. Here the CDR3 DNA reads TGTGCCAGCAGTGATCAGAAGTTCCAAGAGACCCAGTACTTC.

This chain uses TRBV24-1 with TRBJ2-2, with 8 bases fitting TRBD1. CDR3 length: 16 residues. Germline trimming cut 4 bases from V and 2 bases from J; bases unmatched to any gene: 5. The germline V gene has CDR1 KGHDR and CDR2 SFDVKD. As DNA, the CDR3 is TGTGCCACCAGTGACCCGGGACAGGTTAACACCGGGGAGCTGTTTTTT. It yields the protein CATSDPGQVNTGELFF.

The rearrangement links TRBV24-1 to TRBJ1-5, with TRBD1 as a possible D gene (6 bases). CDR1 is KGHDR and CDR2 is SFDVKD in the germline V gene. CDR3 length equals 15 residues. Trimming pared 4 bases from V and 5 bases from J, leaving 14 bases between. In nucleotides, the CDR3 is TGTGCCACCAGTGACCTCAGGGGTCATGATCAGCCCCAGCATTTT. Its translation: CATSDLRGHDQPQHF.

This clone was recorded once. The CDR3 coding sequence is TGTGCCACCGAAAGGGGCGCAGGGATCACTGAAGCTTTCTTT. This gives the protein CATERGAGITEAFF. The rearrangement uses TRBV10-3 and TRBJ1-1, with TRBD1 as a possible D gene (5 bases). Germline CDR1 reads ENHRY; CDR2 reads SYGVKD. V was cut by 10 bases and J by 4 bases, with 19 bases left in between. The CDR3 consists of 14 residues.